Included here is one T cell receptor beta chain sequence, with context. The data belong to a study of blood T cell repertoires in COVID-19. Clinical histories supplied by participants themselves formed the basis of cohort assignment. Recovered Cohort 3 donors showed two negative PCRs, clearance, or symptom resolution. Germline lookup yields CDR1 MDHEN and CDR2 SYDVKM. This CDR3 region has 14 residues. Trimming stripped 7 bases from V and 6 bases from J, with 18 bases between. TCRdb keeps only in-frame clones here, not all; method: immunoSEQ multiplex PCR. The sample carries around 240,000 clones, more than 70% recorded once.

Sequenced sample: PBMCs or T cells enriched from blood (not recorded which). This sequence joins TRBV28 and TRBJ1-2; weak D call: TRBD1 (5 bases). This receptor was taken from a woman in her 50s who had recovered from COVID-19. CDR3 protein: CASTLGRREDGYTF. CDR3 DNA sequence: TGTGCCAGCACCCTGGGACGGCGGGAGGATGGCTACACCTTC.